These 5 T cell receptor beta chains were sequenced from one sample in a study of response to subunit inactivated influenza vaccine. TCRdb recomputed calls from the RT-PCR reads with MiXCR, one row per CDR3 protein. The sample records some 300,000 distinct CDR3 sequences, roughly 22% being singletons. The sequencing used PBMCs from blood, collected about 20 months after vaccination. These TCRs come from a man aged 45 to 70 who received an inactivated influenza vaccine.

V is TRBV14 and J is TRBJ1-5; D remains ambiguous. Germline CDR1 is SGHDN and CDR2 is FVKESK. The V and J ends lost 1 base and 7 bases respectively, with 11 bases between them. This CDR3 is built from 14 residues. CDR3 loop: CASSQGRGGQPQHF. The CDR3 coding sequence is TGTGCCAGCAGCCAAGGGCGAGGTGGGCAGCCCCAGCATTTT.

This clonotype turned up a few times. The rearrangement links TRBV7-2 to TRBJ2-5, with 9 positions matching TRBD2. Germline V gene sequence: CDR1 SGHTA, CDR2 FQGNSA. Unmatched junction bases numbered 6, after V lost 5 bases and J lost 2 bases. The CDR3 covers 15 residues. The CDR3 coding sequence is TGTGCCAGCAGCCAGACTAGCGGTCGACAAGAGACCCAGTACTTC. This encodes CASSQTSGRQETQYF.

The chain is built from TRBV5-1 and TRBJ2-1, with 8 bases identical to TRBD2. In germline, CDR1 is SGHRS, CDR2 YFSETQ. This CDR3 region has 15 residues. Germline trimming cut 0 bases from V and 8 bases from J; bases unmatched to any gene: 7. CDR3 sequence (DNA): TGCGCCAGCAGCTTGGAAGCGGGAGCTAGGGATGAGCAGTTCTTC. Its protein product is CASSLEAGARDEQFF.

This clonotype was detected ten times or more. The chain has TRBV5-1 and TRBJ1-4; D perhaps matches TRBD1 (5 bases). Trimming pared 7 bases from V and 4 bases from J, leaving 14 bases between. The germline V gene encodes CDR1 SGHRS and CDR2 YFSETQ. This CDR3 region has 14 residues. The CDR3 sequence: CASGSQGLNEKLFF. In DNA form, the CDR3 reads TGCGCCAGCGGATCCCAGGGTCTTAATGAAAAACTGTTTTTT.

This clonotype has a count of ten or more. J is TRBJ1-3 and V is TRBV19; D gene unclear. The CDR3 is 17 amino acids. The V end was cut by 0 bases, the J end by 1 base, with 13 bases between. The V gene's germline CDR1 is LNHDA and CDR2 SQIVND (reference sequence). CDR3 sequence (DNA): TGTGCCAGTAGTATAGACCGGTCGGCTCAGTCTGGAAACACCATATATTTT. Translation gives CASSIDRSAQSGNTIYF.